A single sample is the source of the 5 T cell receptor beta chains below, sequenced in a study of blood T cell repertoires in COVID-19 (TCRdb year 2020). Library method: the immunoSEQ multiplex PCR assay. This immuneACCESS table, as held by TCRdb, lists in-frame sequences with V and J called but not all clones. Of the missing ones, under half trace to an unresolved V gene in checked studies; the others have no known cause. Recorded for this sample are around 200,000 clones; 88% of them occurred a single time. The ten largest account for around 1.5% of the sample. The specimen sequenced was peripheral blood. Receptors were obtained from a man aged 18 to 30 with active or convalescent COVID-19.

The chain is built from TRBV5-5 and TRBJ1-2; 8 bases fit TRBD1. The CDR3 totals 14 residues. V gave up 0 bases and J gave up 5 bases; unmatched junction bases: 3. Germline V gene data show CDR1 as SGHKS and CDR2 as YYEKEE (reference sequence). The CDR3 sequence: CASSLEQGVYGYTF. The CDR3 coding sequence is TGTGCCAGCAGCTTGGAACAGGGGGTTTATGGCTACACCTTC.

The gene calls are TRBV19 and TRBJ2-3; 11 nucleotides match TRBD2. From germline, CDR1 is LNHDA and CDR2 SQIVND (reference sequence). The V and J ends lost 7 bases and 6 bases, in that order; junction bases with no gene match: 9. The CDR3 runs 15 residues. The CDR3 is CASTLAGGQVDTQYF. The CDR3 DNA follows: TGTGCCAGTACGTTAGCGGGGGGGCAGGTTGATACGCAGTATTTT.

The rearrangement joins TRBV2 to TRBJ2-7; 8 bases fit TRBD1. Germline trimming cut 6 bases from V and 6 bases from J; bases unmatched to any gene: 10. The CDR3 spans 14 residues. Germline V gene lookup returns CDR1 SNHLY and CDR2 FYNNEI. The CDR3 sequence: CASRGRQGRSEQYF. DNA of the CDR3: TGTGCCAGCAGAGGAAGACAGGGGAGGAGCGAGCAGTACTTC.

This rearrangement joins TRBV3-1 (or the pseudogene TRBV3-2) to TRBJ1-2; 8 positions agree with TRBD1. Unmatched junction bases numbered 10, after V lost 3 bases and J lost 7 bases. Per the germline V gene, CDR1 is LGHDT and CDR2 is YNNKEL (reference sequence). The CDR3 is made up of 15 amino acids. CDR3: CASSQETGVRSGYTF. CDR3 sequence (DNA): TGTGCCAGCAGCCAGGAGACAGGGGTTAGAAGTGGCTACACCTTC.

The chain is built from TRBV30 and TRBJ1-4; 9 bases align to TRBD1. The ends lost 1 base at V and 4 bases at J; junction bases unmatched: 4. The CDR3 is 15 residues long. From germline, CDR1 is GTSNPN and CDR2 SVGIG (reference sequence). The CDR3 spells CAWSAQGANNEKLFF. In DNA, the CDR3 is TGTGCCTGGAGTGCACAGGGGGCAAATAATGAAAAACTGTTTTTT.